Described below is a single TCR beta chain sequence and its context. The data belong to a study of T cell changes during pregnancy in multiple sclerosis. Sequenced by immunoSEQ multiplex PCR; TCRdb stores in-frame clones only, minus some. The sample includes fewer than 65,000 clones, 91% of them seen just once. CDR1 and CDR2 from the germline V gene are SNHLY and FYNNEI. With 6 bases removed from V and 3 bases from J, the gap between germline ends came to 15 bases. The CDR3 is 14 amino acids. This rearrangement joins TRBV2 to TRBJ2-7, with D maybe TRBD2 (6 bases). Material: peripheral blood, obtained after pregnancy. This TCR was recovered from a female donor in good health, enrolled as a control in a pregnancy study. CDR3 protein: CASRRAGPIYEQYF. As DNA, the CDR3 is TGTGCCAGCAGGAGGGCGGGGCCAATCTACGAGCAGTACTTC.